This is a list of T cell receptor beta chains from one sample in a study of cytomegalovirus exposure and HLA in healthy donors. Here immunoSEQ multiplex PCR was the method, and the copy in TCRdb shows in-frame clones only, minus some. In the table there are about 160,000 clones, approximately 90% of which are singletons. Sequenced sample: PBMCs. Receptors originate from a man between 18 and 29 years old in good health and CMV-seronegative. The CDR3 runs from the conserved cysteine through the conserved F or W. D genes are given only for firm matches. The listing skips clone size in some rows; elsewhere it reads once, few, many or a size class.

CASSQPTRTIGEQYF TGCGCCAGCAGCCAACCGACCCGGACTATCGGCGAGCAGTACTTC TRBJ2-7 once . TRBV4-1
CASSMGGAVSYEQYF TGTGCCAGTAGTATGGGAGGAGCAGTTTCCTACGAGCAGTACTTC TRBJ2-7 . . TRBV19
CASSLVLAGGYQETQYF TGCGCCAGCAGCTTGGTACTAGCGGGGGGGTACCAAGAGACCCAGTACTTC TRBJ2-5 . TRBD2 TRBV5-1
CASTVRESYGYTF TGCGCCAGCACTGTGAGGGAATCCTATGGCTACACCTTC TRBJ1-2 . . TRBV5-1
CASSAAQGWGETQYF TGTGCCAGCAGTGCCGCACAGGGTTGGGGAGAGACCCAGTACTTC TRBJ2-5 . . TRBV6-5
CASSTGRVTGELFF TGTGCCAGCAGTACAGGGAGGGTCACCGGGGAGCTGTTTTTT TRBJ2-2 once . TRBV6-6
CASSPFPDTEAFF TGTGCCAGCAGCCCGTTCCCGGACACTGAAGCTTTCTTT TRBJ1-1 . . TRBV7-9
CASGTTRQGYNEQFF TGCGCCAGCGGCACCACTCGGCAGGGATACAATGAGCAGTTCTTC TRBJ2-1 . . TRBV4-1
CAWGPGVNTEAFF TGTGCCTGGGGGCCGGGGGTGAACACTGAAGCTTTCTTT TRBJ1-1 . . TRBV30
CAITAGGAYEQYF TGTGCCATCACTGCGGGCGGAGCCTACGAGCAGTACTTC TRBJ2-7 . . TRBV10-3
CASSPDRGSGETQYF TGCGCCAGCAGTCCCGACAGGGGATCCGGAGAGACCCAGTACTTC TRBJ2-5 . TRBD1 TRBV5-1
CASSAGTGLEAFF TGTGCCAGCAGCGCCGGGACAGGGCTTGAAGCTTTCTTT TRBJ1-1 . TRBD1 TRBV11-2
CAISESSPSYEQYF TGTGCCATCAGTGAGTCGTCTCCGTCCTACGAGCAGTACTTC TRBJ2-7 . . TRBV10-3
CASSQSLASGYEQYF TGTGCCAGCAGCCAATCTCTGGCTAGCGGGTACGAGCAGTACTTC TRBJ2-7 . TRBD2 TRBV16
CASSLASRSGGGDTQYF TGTGCCAGCAGCTTGGCCTCTCGGAGCGGGGGGGGAGATACGCAGTATTTT TRBJ2-3 . TRBD2 TRBV5-4
CASSLDGNYGYTF TGTGCCAGCAGCTTAGATGGCAACTATGGCTACACCTTC TRBJ1-2 . . TRBV13
CASSQDQGHTQYF TGCGCCAGCAGCCAAGATCAGGGGCATACGCAGTATTTT TRBJ2-3 . . TRBV4-1
CASSSTGTIGNTIYF TGTGCCAGCAGCTCGACCGGGACAATTGGAAACACCATATATTTT TRBJ1-3 . . TRBV7-9
CASSLPGGVETQYF TGTGCCAGCAGCTTGCCAGGGGGCGTGGAGACCCAGTACTTC TRBJ2-5 once TRBD1 TRBV5-4
CASRRTGADTQYF TGTGCCAGCAGAAGGACGGGGGCAGATACGCAGTATTTT TRBJ2-3 . . TRBV6-1
CASRGGQEQFF TGCGCCAGCAGGGGAGGACAAGAGCAGTTCTTC TRBJ2-1 few . TRBV5-1
CASSSASTGSTDTQYF TGTGCCAGCAGCTCCGCCTCGACAGGGAGCACAGATACGCAGTATTTT TRBJ2-3 . TRBD1 TRBV7-9
CSASRDGYTF TGCAGTGCTAGCAGGGATGGCTACACCTTC TRBJ1-2 many . TRBV20-1
CASSQVTSSDEQFF TGTGCCAGCAGCCAAGTCACTAGCAGCGATGAGCAGTTCTTC TRBJ2-1 . . TRBV14
CASSIGQGRFF TGTGCCAGCAGTATTGGACAAGGAAGGTTCTTC TRBJ2-1 . . TRBV2
CASSLGRQGINEQFF TGTGCCAGCAGCTTAGGGAGACAGGGCATCAATGAGCAGTTCTTC TRBJ2-1 . TRBD1 TRBV7-9
CASTTPGMNTEAFF TGTGCCAGCACCACCCCAGGGATGAACACTGAAGCTTTCTTT TRBJ1-1 . . TRBV28
CASSPPLGATNEKLFF TGTGCCAGCAGCCCCCCCCTCGGGGCAACTAATGAAAAACTGTTTTTT TRBJ1-4 . . TRBV11-2
CAWSGTSGSVDNEQFF TGTGCCTGGAGTGGGACTAGCGGGAGTGTCGATAATGAGCAGTTCTTC TRBJ2-1 . TRBD2 TRBV30
CASRLSTHKVNEQFF TGTGCCAGTAGACTCTCGACACATAAGGTCAATGAGCAGTTCTTC TRBJ2-1 once . TRBV19
CASSPSGFSYGYTF TGTGCCAGCAGCCCATCAGGGTTCTCCTATGGCTACACCTTC TRBJ1-2 . . TRBV7-9
CASSPTGISNQPQHF TGTGCCAGCAGCCCGACAGGAATCAGTAATCAGCCCCAGCATTTT TRBJ1-5 . . TRBV6-6
CASSFRDRALRNEQFF TGTGCCAGCAGTTTCCGGGACAGGGCTCTCCGGAATGAGCAGTTCTTC TRBJ2-1 . TRBD1 TRBV27